Shown below are 11 T cell receptor beta chains from a single sample sequenced in a study of identical twins. TCRdb reprocessed the 5' RACE reads with MiXCR, giving one entry per CDR3 protein. This table has hundreds of thousands of distinct CDR3 sequences, 8.5% to 9% appearing once. These data were also reused for a study on yellow fever vaccine responses in identical twins.

Sequencing was performed on PBMCs. These receptors came from a woman younger than 30 in good health.

This clonotype was seen many times. The CDR3 nucleotides are TGTGCCAGCAACCCGACCACATTCGTTGATACGCAGTATTTT. Translating gives CASNPTTFVDTQYF. This chain joins TRBV9 and TRBJ2-3, with D hard to call. CDR1 SGDLS and CDR2 YYNGEE come from the germline V gene. V gave up 6 bases and J gave up 6 bases, with 17 bases separating them. This CDR3 region has 14 residues.

The chain links TRBV7-8 to TRBJ2-3; 8 bases align to TRBD2. The V and J ends lost 2 bases and 0 bases, in that order; junction bases with no gene match: 13. There are 19 residues in the CDR3. Per the germline V gene, CDR1 is SGHVS and CDR2 is FQNEAQ. CDR3 coding DNA: TGTGCCAGCAGCTTATTAATTTCCAGCGGGAGAACTAGCACAGATACGCAGTATTTT. This sequence encodes CASSLLISSGRTSTDTQYF.

The table lists this clonotype with a few counts. V gene TRBV20-1 combines with J gene TRBJ1-6; no reliable D call. Trimming removed 6 bases from V and 7 bases from J, with 13 bases in between. The CDR3 has 13 amino acids. CDR1 is DFQATT, CDR2 SNEGSKA, per germline (reference sequence). The CDR3 region is CSAPLSFNSPLHF. In nucleotides, the CDR3 is TGCAGTGCGCCGCTAAGCTTCAATTCACCCCTCCACTTT.

In its sample, this clonotype was seen a few times. This CDR3 is CASSFGGPNEQYF. The CDR3 coding sequence is TGTGCCAGCAGTTTTGGGGGGCCCAACGAGCAGTACTTC. V is TRBV6-2 or TRBV6-3 and J is TRBJ2-7; D possibly uses TRBD1 or TRBD2 (6 bases each). V lost 4 bases and J lost 5, with 12 bases in between. This CDR3 is built from 13 residues. CDR1 and CDR2 from the germline V gene are MNHEY and SVGEGT.

This clonotype was seen a handful of times. The V gene is TRBV6-2 or TRBV6-3, the J gene TRBJ2-6; D is perhaps TRBD1 (6 bases). V was clipped by 7 bases and J by 0 bases, with 10 bases between them. This CDR3 comprises 15 residues. Germline V CDR1 and CDR2: MNHEY, SVGEGT. The CDR3 loop is CASNQGLSGANVLTF. CDR3 bases: TGTGCCAGCAATCAGGGGCTCTCTGGGGCCAACGTCCTGACTTTC.

In this sample, this clonotype turned up a few times. This chain connects TRBV5-1 to TRBJ2-1; possibly TRBD2 for D (6 bases). Germline V gene sequence: CDR1 SGHRS, CDR2 YFSETQ. This CDR3 region has 15 residues. Trimming pared 4 bases from V and 0 bases from J, leaving 11 bases between. The CDR3 loop reads CASSADGGSYNEQFF. DNA of the CDR3: TGCGCCAGCAGCGCCGACGGGGGCTCCTACAATGAGCAGTTCTTC.

This clonotype was recorded many times. This chain links TRBV28 with TRBJ1-1, with D unresolved. The CDR3 consists of 15 residues. The germline CDR1 and CDR2 sequences are MDHEN and SYDVKM. V shed 5 bases and J shed 1 base, with 14 bases lying between them. The CDR3 region has the DNA TGTGCCAGCAGTCCCCAGCGGTTGGGGAACACTGAAGCTTTCTTT. Amino acid sequence: CASSPQRLGNTEAFF.

This clonotype was counted at least ten times. The chain links TRBV12-3 or TRBV12-4 to TRBJ2-3, with D perhaps matching TRBD2 (6 bases). V was pared by 6 bases and J by 2 bases, with 15 bases between. The CDR3 loop spans 15 amino acids. This chain's CDR3 is CASSRPSDNTDTQYF. The CDR3, as DNA: TGTGCCAGCAGCCGACCTAGCGATAACACAGATACGCAGTATTTT.

About this clonotype: At one boundary the junction diverges from the germline segment, which might be a read error. The rearrangement uses TRBV5-6 and TRBJ2-7; TRBD2 agrees at 11 bases. CDR1 and CDR2 from the germline V gene are SGHDT and YYEEEE. The CDR3 contains 15 residues. The CDR3 coding sequence is TGTGCCAGCAGTCGGAGAACAGTACTAGCGGGAGTAAGGCGGTTC. It yields the protein CASSRRTVLAGVRRF.

This clonotype was detected many times. V and J are TRBV5-1 and TRBJ2-1; D is perhaps TRBD2 (6 bases). Germline CDR1 is SGHRS and CDR2 is YFSETQ. The V and J ends lost 5 bases and 8 bases respectively, with 14 bases between them. This CDR3 contains 13 residues. The DNA for the CDR3 is TGCGCCAGCAGGGAGGGCCAGGCCCATGAGCAGTTCTTC. The encoded protein is CASREGQAHEQFF.

The chain uses TRBV30 and TRBJ2-1; the D gene is possibly TRBD2 (5 bases). Looked up from germline, CDR1 is GTSNPN and CDR2 is SVGIG (reference sequence). CDR3 length equals 11 residues. V was cut by 2 bases and J by 10 bases, with 9 bases left in between. The CDR3 coding sequence is TGTGCCTGGAGTCGGACTGTGGAGCAGTTCTTC. As protein: CAWSRTVEQFF. The full variable domain, its missing parts supplied by reference TRBV30 and TRBJ2-1, is SQTIHQWPATLVQPVGSPLSLECTVEGTSNPNLYWYRQAAGRGLQLLFYSVGIGQISSEVPQNLSASRPQDRQFILSSKKLLLSDSGFYLCAWSRTVEQFFGPGTRLTVL.